A single T cell receptor beta chain is shown here with its context. What it binds is not known. Template switching introduced a universal primer site, and the cDNA bore unique molecular identifiers. TCRdb reanalysed the 5' RACE reads using MiXCR and keeps one entry per CDR3 protein. The repertoire holds about 890,000 distinct CDR3 sequences, with roughly an eighth as singletons. The sample originates from a study of identical twins. Overall study results and limits: Models underestimated TCR alpha sharing (out-of-frame) in monozygotic twins.

The CDR3 extends over 12 amino acids. Between the trimmed V and J ends, which lost 4 bases and 5 bases, there was a span of 9 bases. CDR1 and CDR2 (germline): SQVTM, ANQGSEA. This same sample was also taken into another study, of yellow fever vaccine responses in identical twins. That study reports: After vaccination, twins' T cell response reportedly seemed partly convergent, partly personalized.

This sequence was found in a woman in her late teens or twenties in good health. V usage is TRBV29-1 and J usage is TRBJ2-1, with a possible D match to TRBD2 (6 bases). Sequenced input: PBMCs. The CDR3 nucleotides are TGCAGCGTTGCCCGACTAGACAATGAGCAGTTCTTC. Protein sequence: CSVARLDNEQFF.